These 4 T cell receptor beta chains originate from one sample sequenced in a study of response to subunit inactivated influenza vaccine. MiXCR, run by TCRdb on the RT-PCR reads, gives a single entry per CDR3 protein. The sample consists of approximately 500,000 distinct CDR3 sequences, 10% to 15% of them appearing once. The input for sequencing was PBMCs from blood, taken 35 to 45 days after vaccination. The receptors stem from a man aged 45-60 years who received an inactivated influenza vaccine.

This chain uses TRBV12-3 or TRBV12-4 with TRBJ2-1; 10 positions agree with TRBD2. The length of the CDR3 is 15 residues. The V gene end was trimmed by 7 bases and the J gene end by 4 bases; junction bases not matched to a gene: 7. The CDR3 is CASTTLAGVYNEQFF. CDR3 nucleotide sequence: TGTGCCAGCACCACGCTAGCGGGGGTATACAATGAGCAGTTCTTC.

This clonotype came up many times. The chain employs TRBV6-1 and TRBJ2-7; D not certain. Germline CDR1 and CDR2: MNHNS and SASEGT. V was cut by 7 bases and J by 3 bases, with 10 bases left in between. The CDR3 extends over 12 amino acids. The CDR3 DNA is TGTGCCAGCACCCCCTTTGGCTACGAGCAGTACTTC. Its translation is CASTPFGYEQYF.

The genes are TRBV7-8 and TRBJ2-1; D is possibly TRBD1 (6 bases). The V gene's germline CDR1 is SGHVS and CDR2 FQNEAQ. The CDR3 has 16 residues. Trimming removed 1 base from V and 4 bases from J, with 14 bases in between. In DNA form, the CDR3 reads TGTGCCAGCAGCTTAGTTCAGGGGCCGGTTTACAATGAGCAGTTCTTC. This codes for CASSLVQGPVYNEQFF.

The rearrangement uses TRBV5-1 and TRBJ1-3; tentative D call: TRBD1 (5 bases). Looked up from germline, CDR1 is SGHRS and CDR2 is YFSETQ. The CDR3 is 16 residues long. The germline V and J ends were trimmed by 0 bases and 1 base, with 11 bases remaining between them. As DNA, the CDR3 is TGCGCCAGCAGCTTGGGGGGGACTGGATCTGGAAACACCATATATTTT. It codes for CASSLGGTGSGNTIYF.